This T cell receptor (beta chain) was identified in a study of T-cell memory formation after mild COVID-19. About the research overall: The two donors had largely donor-specific TCR clusters.

About this clonotype: Antigen: not known.

Study-wide findings and caveats: In pre-infection memory, a portion of responding clones appeared, which suggested that cross-reactive memory joined.

TCRdb fed the 5' RACE reads into MiXCR, producing one record per CDR3 protein. The data show about 160,000 distinct CDR3 sequences, around a third seen once. V was clipped by 1 base and J by 4 bases; unmatched bases: 4. The V gene's germline CDR1 is SGHDT and CDR2 YYEEEE. The CDR3 totals 16 residues. Sequencing was done on a sample of PBMCs or a T cell subset sorted from them (not recorded which). The sequence was collected from an adult woman who had mild COVID-19 (a few samples of this study predate the infection). Cell type and time point are not known. The chain uses TRBV5-6 and TRBJ2-3; 12 bases line up with TRBD1. In DNA form, the CDR3 reads TGTGCCAGCAGCTTGAGGGACAGGGGGCCGGCAGATACGCAGTATTTT. Translating gives CASSLRDRGPADTQYF.